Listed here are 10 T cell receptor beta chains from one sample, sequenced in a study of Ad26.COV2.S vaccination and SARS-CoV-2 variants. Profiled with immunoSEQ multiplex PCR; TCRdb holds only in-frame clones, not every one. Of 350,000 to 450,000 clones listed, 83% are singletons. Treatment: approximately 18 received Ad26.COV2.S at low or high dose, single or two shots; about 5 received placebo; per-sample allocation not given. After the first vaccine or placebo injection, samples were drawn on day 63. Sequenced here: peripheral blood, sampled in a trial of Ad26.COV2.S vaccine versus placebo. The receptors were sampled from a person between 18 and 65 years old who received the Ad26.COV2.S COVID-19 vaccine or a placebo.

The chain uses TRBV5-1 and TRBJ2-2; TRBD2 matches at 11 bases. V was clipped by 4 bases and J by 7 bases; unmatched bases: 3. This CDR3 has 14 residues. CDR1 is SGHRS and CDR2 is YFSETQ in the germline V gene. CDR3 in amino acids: CASSRGTSGGELFF. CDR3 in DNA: TGCGCCAGCAGCAGGGGGACTAGCGGCGGGGAGCTGTTTTTT.

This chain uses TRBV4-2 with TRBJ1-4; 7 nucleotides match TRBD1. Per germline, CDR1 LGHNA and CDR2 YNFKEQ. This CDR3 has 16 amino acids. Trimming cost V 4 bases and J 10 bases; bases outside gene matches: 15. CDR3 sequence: CASSPRQGGNLGKLFF. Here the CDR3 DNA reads TGTGCCAGCAGCCCGCGACAGGGCGGAAATCTCGGAAAACTGTTTTTT.

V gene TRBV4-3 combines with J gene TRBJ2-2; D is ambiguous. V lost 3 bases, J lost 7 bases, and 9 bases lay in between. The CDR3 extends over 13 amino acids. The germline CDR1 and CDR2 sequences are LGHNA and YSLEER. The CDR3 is CASSQFFVGELFF. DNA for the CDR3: TGCGCCAGCAGCCAGTTCTTTGTCGGGGAGCTGTTTTTT.

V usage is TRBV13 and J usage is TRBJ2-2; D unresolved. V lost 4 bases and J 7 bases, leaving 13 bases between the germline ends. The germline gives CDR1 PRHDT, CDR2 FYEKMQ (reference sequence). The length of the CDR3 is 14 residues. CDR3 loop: CASSSQIGLGELFF. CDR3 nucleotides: TGTGCCAGCAGCTCCCAGATAGGGCTCGGGGAGCTGTTTTTT.

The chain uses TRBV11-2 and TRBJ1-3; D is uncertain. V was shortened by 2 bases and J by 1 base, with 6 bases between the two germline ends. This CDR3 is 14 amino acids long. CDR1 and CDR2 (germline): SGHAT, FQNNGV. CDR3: CASSLYSSGNTIYF. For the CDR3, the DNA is TGTGCCAGCAGCTTATATTCTTCTGGAAACACCATATATTTT. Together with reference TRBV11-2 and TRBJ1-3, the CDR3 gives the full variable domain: EAGVAQSPRYKIIEKRQSVAFWCNPISGHATLYWYQQILGQGPKLLIQFQNNGVVDDSQLPKDRFSAERLKGVDSTLKIQPAKLEDSAVYLCASSLYSSGNTIYFGEGSWLTVV.

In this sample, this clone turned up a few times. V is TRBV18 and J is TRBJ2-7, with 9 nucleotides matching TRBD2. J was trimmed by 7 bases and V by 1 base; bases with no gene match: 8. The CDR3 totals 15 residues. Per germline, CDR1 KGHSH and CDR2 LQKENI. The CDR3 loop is CASSPRMREGGEQYF. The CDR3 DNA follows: TGTGCCAGCTCACCACGCATGCGGGAGGGCGGAGAGCAGTACTTC.

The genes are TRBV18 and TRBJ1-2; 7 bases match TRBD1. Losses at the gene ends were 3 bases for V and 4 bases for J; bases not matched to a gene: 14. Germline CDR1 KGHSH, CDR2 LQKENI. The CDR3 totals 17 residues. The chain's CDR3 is CASSPDRERAGIYGYTF. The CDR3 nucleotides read TGTGCCAGCTCACCTGACAGGGAGAGAGCGGGAATCTATGGCTACACCTTC.

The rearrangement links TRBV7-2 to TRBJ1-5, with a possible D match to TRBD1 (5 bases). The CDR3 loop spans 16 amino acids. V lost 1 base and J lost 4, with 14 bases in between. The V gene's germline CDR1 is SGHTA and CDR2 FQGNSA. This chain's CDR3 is CASSLGRRQLNQPQHF. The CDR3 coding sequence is TGTGCCAGCAGCTTAGGGCGGCGACAGCTGAATCAGCCCCAGCATTTT.

Here the CDR3 reads CASSPRGRDTQYF. CDR3 coding DNA: TGTGCCAGCAGCCCCAGGGGGCGAGATACGCAGTATTTT. This rearrangement joins TRBV7-3 to TRBJ2-3, with 8 bases fitting TRBD1. The CDR3 is made up of 13 amino acids. Germline CDR1 SGHTA, CDR2 FQGTGA. V lost 5 bases to trimming and J lost 5 bases; unmatched junction nucleotides: 3.

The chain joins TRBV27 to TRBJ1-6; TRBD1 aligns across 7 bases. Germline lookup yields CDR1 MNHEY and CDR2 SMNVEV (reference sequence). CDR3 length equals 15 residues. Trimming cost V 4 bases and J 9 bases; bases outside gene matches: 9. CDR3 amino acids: CASSYRGSIISPLHF. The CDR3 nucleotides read TGTGCCAGCAGTTACAGGGGTTCGATTATTTCACCCCTCCACTTT.